This passage covers 21 T cell receptor beta chains from one sample sequenced in a study of T cells in localized non-small cell lung cancer. Only in-frame clones appear in the TCRdb table, and some are missing; sequencing was by immunoSEQ multiplex PCR. The top ten clones hold 19% of a sample with 75,000 to 95,000 clones, roughly 80% of them seen once. Here the sequenced sample was PBMCs, taken before any cancer treatment. The origin of the receptors is a man aged 40 to 69 with stage II squamous cell lung carcinoma.

The chain joins TRBV19 to TRBJ2-1, with D perhaps TRBD1 (6 bases). From germline, CDR1 is LNHDA and CDR2 SQIVND (reference sequence). This CDR3 region has 14 residues. The germline V and J ends were trimmed by 5 bases and 6 bases, with 14 bases remaining between them. The CDR3 spells CASSHVGGINEQFF. CDR3 DNA sequence: TGTGCCAGTAGTCACGTAGGGGGAATCAATGAGCAGTTCTTC.

The rearrangement links TRBV15 to TRBJ2-5, with D possibly being TRBD2 (6 bases). This CDR3 has 15 residues. Germline loops: CDR1 LNHNV, CDR2 YYDKDF (reference sequence). V shed 1 base and J shed 5 bases, with 14 bases lying between them. The CDR3, as DNA: TGTGCCACCAGCAGAGGAGGAGCCGCGGGGGAGACCCAGTACTTC. The encoded protein is CATSRGGAAGETQYF.

V usage is TRBV28 and J usage is TRBJ1-6, with 7 bases matching TRBD1. CDR1 is MDHEN, CDR2 SYDVKM, per germline. Trimming at V came to 3 bases and at J to 2 bases, leaving 7 bases not matched to a gene. This CDR3 is built from 17 residues. CDR3 sequence: CASSFPAGGAYNSPLHF. DNA of the CDR3: TGTGCCAGCAGTTTCCCCGCAGGGGGTGCCTATAATTCACCCCTCCACTTT.

CDR3 sequence (DNA): TGCGCCAGCAGTCCACTTTCAGGGGGCGGGACAGATACGCAGTATTTT. It yields the protein CASSPLSGGGTDTQYF. This chain uses TRBV4-1 with TRBJ2-3, with TRBD1 matching over 8 bases. The germline gives CDR1 MGHRA, CDR2 YSYEKL. V trimming: 6 bases; J trimming: 3 bases; junction bases outside the gene matches: 11. The CDR3 runs 16 residues.

This clone was detected only a few times. The chain carries TRBV28 and TRBJ2-7; TRBD2 aligns across 8 bases. V trimming: 6 bases; J trimming: 4 bases; junction bases outside the gene matches: 11. Germline V gene data show CDR1 as MDHEN and CDR2 as SYDVKM. The CDR3 sequence is 15 residues long. In DNA form, the CDR3 reads TGTGCCAGCAGATCCCCGGGGGGGCTGAGTTACGAGCAGTACTTC. Protein: CASRSPGGLSYEQYF.

This clone appeared a few times. The chain combines TRBV30 with TRBJ1-6, with D possibly TRBD1 on 5 matching bases. The CDR3 extends over 12 amino acids. Germline V gene sequence: CDR1 GTSNPN, CDR2 SVGIG (reference sequence). The V and J ends lost 5 bases and 7 bases respectively, with 9 bases between them. CDR3 sequence (DNA): TGTGCCTGGGGACCAGGGAATTCACCCCTCCACTTT. This gives the protein CAWGPGNSPLHF.

The chain uses TRBV6-5 and TRBJ2-1, with D perhaps matching TRBD1 or TRBD2 (5 bases each). The CDR3 is made up of 14 amino acids. Trimming removed 7 bases at V and 5 bases at J, with 15 bases between. Germline CDR1 and CDR2: MNHEY and SVGAGI. The CDR3 DNA reads as TGTGCCAGCACCACGGGGCGCCCAAACAATGAGCAGTTCTTC. It translates to CASTTGRPNNEQFF.

The genes are TRBV28 and TRBJ2-5; 13 bases are shared with TRBD2. The length of the CDR3 is 15 residues. Trimming at V came to 4 bases and at J to 5 bases, leaving 4 bases not matched to a gene. Per germline, CDR1 MDHEN and CDR2 SYDVKM. CDR3 nucleotide sequence: TGTGCCAGCAGTTCTGGACTAGCGGGAGTCGAGACCCAGTACTTC. The encoded protein is CASSSGLAGVETQYF.

This clone was found once. The chain links TRBV9 to TRBJ2-1, with 8 positions matching TRBD2. This CDR3 region has 15 residues. J was trimmed by 8 bases and V by 0 bases; bases with no gene match: 7. Germline V lookup: CDR1 SGDLS, CDR2 YYNGEE. The CDR3 sequence is CASSVGVAGNDEQFF. For the CDR3, the DNA is TGTGCCAGCAGCGTAGGGGTAGCGGGGAACGATGAGCAGTTCTTC.

V and J are TRBV27 and TRBJ1-5; D might be TRBD1 (5 bases). Trimming removed 3 bases from V and 7 bases from J, with 13 bases in between. The CDR3 loop spans 14 amino acids. Germline V gene data show CDR1 as MNHEY and CDR2 as SMNVEV (reference sequence). The CDR3 spells CASSFSGKGQPQHF. DNA of the CDR3: TGTGCCAGCAGTTTCTCAGGGAAGGGACAGCCCCAGCATTTT.

The J gene is TRBJ2-2, the V gene TRBV27, with a tentative D call TRBD1 (6 bases). The CDR3 spans 18 residues. V was pared by 5 bases and J by 0 bases, with 19 bases between. Germline V gene lookup returns CDR1 MNHEY and CDR2 SMNVEV (reference sequence). This CDR3 reads CASSNSLRGHPNTGELFF. In DNA, the CDR3 is TGTGCCAGCAGTAATAGTTTAAGGGGACACCCGAACACCGGGGAGCTGTTTTTT.

CDR3 protein: CASSHRTGSGTEAFF. The CDR3 bases are TGTGCCAGCAGCCACCGAACAGGGTCGGGCACTGAAGCTTTCTTT. This chain links TRBV14 with TRBJ1-1; the D gene is possibly TRBD1 (6 bases). Trimming cost V 3 bases and J 4 bases, with 15 bases left between them. This CDR3 has 15 residues. The V gene's germline CDR1 is SGHDN and CDR2 FVKESK.

The CDR3 loop reads CASREDRGNYEQYF. The CDR3 nucleotides read TGTGCCAGCAGAGAGGATAGGGGAAACTACGAGCAGTACTTC. The chain links TRBV6-5 to TRBJ2-5, with D tentatively TRBD1 (5 bases). With the DNA end fitting TRBJ2-7 better, the J assignment may be wrong. The CDR3 spans 14 residues. The germline V gene encodes CDR1 MNHEY and CDR2 SVGAGI.

This chain joins TRBV28 and TRBJ1-3; no firm D call. The V gene's germline CDR1 is MDHEN and CDR2 SYDVKM. This CDR3 region has 10 residues. V was clipped by 8 bases and J by 8 bases, with 7 bases between them. CDR3 DNA sequence: TGTGCCAGCGGTCGGGACACCATATATTTT. It specifies CASGRDTIYF. Combining the CDR3 with reference TRBV28 and TRBJ1-3 gives the whole variable domain DVKVTQSSRYLVKRTGEKVFLECVQDMDHENMFWYRQDPGLGLRLIYFSYDVKMKEKGDIPEGYSVSREKKERFSLILESASTNQTSMYLCASGRDTIYFGEGSWLTVV.

CDR3 residues: CASSLTPGSPGANVLTF. As DNA, the CDR3 is TGTGCCAGCAGCTTAACGCCAGGGTCCCCTGGGGCCAACGTCCTGACTTTC. V and J are TRBV7-3 and TRBJ2-6; D is perhaps TRBD1 (5 bases). Trimming left V 0 bases short and J 2 bases short, with 11 bases between. The CDR3 spans 17 residues. CDR1 is SGHTA and CDR2 is FQGTGA in the germline V gene.

V usage is TRBV6-6 and J usage is TRBJ2-7; D is possibly TRBD1 (6 bases). Trimming shortened V by 5 bases and J by 2 bases, and 13 bases separated the two germline ends. Germline CDR1 and CDR2: MNHNY and SVGAGI (reference sequence). CDR3 size: 14 residues. CDR3 amino acids: CASSGPGTPYEQYF. In DNA form, the CDR3 reads TGTGCCAGCAGTGGGCCCGGGACACCCTACGAGCAGTACTTC.

The chain is built from TRBV4-2 and TRBJ2-2, with a tentative D call TRBD2 (5 bases). Trimming took off 0 bases at V and 4 bases at J, with 15 bases between the two ends. Germline CDR1 LGHNA, CDR2 YNFKEQ. The CDR3 contains 17 residues. DNA for the CDR3: TGTGCCAGCAGCCAAGAAGACGCGGCCGGGATCACCGGGGAGCTGTTTTTT. Translating gives CASSQEDAAGITGELFF.

The chain is built from TRBV7-3 and TRBJ1-1; the D is unclear. Germline V gene lookup returns CDR1 SGHTA and CDR2 FQGTGA. The CDR3 sequence is 14 residues long. V was pared by 3 bases and J by 1 base, with 9 bases between. The CDR3 here is CASSLSNGNTEAFF. The CDR3 DNA is TGTGCCAGCAGCTTGTCAAACGGGAACACTGAAGCTTTCTTT.

J is TRBJ2-6 and V is TRBV2; D is uncertain. The ends were cut back, 0 bases at V and 3 bases at J, with 9 bases in the middle. CDR3 length: 16 residues. The germline V gene encodes CDR1 SNHLY and CDR2 FYNNEI. CDR3 bases: TGTGCCAGCAGTGAAGCTAAGGCGTTTGGGGCCAACGTCCTGACTTTC. Its translation is CASSEAKAFGANVLTF. Full variable domain (missing parts from reference TRBV2 and TRBJ2-6): EPEVTQTPSHQVTQMGQEVILRCVPISNHLYFYWYRQILGQKVEFLVSFYNNEISEKSEIFDDQFSVERPDGSNFTLKIRSTKLEDSAMYFCASSEAKAFGANVLTFGAGSRLTVL.

The chain carries TRBV7-2 and TRBJ2-7; a possible D gene is TRBD2 (6 bases). The CDR3 length is 14 residues. Trimming took 3 bases from V and 0 from J, leaving 9 bases between them. Germline-derived CDR1 and CDR2 are SGHTA and FQGNSA. The CDR3 DNA reads as TGTGCCAGCAGCTTCGCGGGGCCCTCCTACGAGCAGTACTTC. Amino acids: CASSFAGPSYEQYF.

V usage is TRBV5-1 and J usage is TRBJ2-6; no definite D call. Trimming removed 0 bases at V and 4 bases at J, with 8 bases between. Germline V gene data show CDR1 as SGHRS and CDR2 as YFSETQ. CDR3 length: 15 residues. The CDR3 DNA follows: TGCGCCAGCAGCTTGGGGGGTTCCGGGGCCAACGTCCTGACTTTC. Its protein is CASSLGGSGANVLTF. The complete variable domain, with remaining parts taken from reference TRBV5-1 and TRBJ2-6, reads KAGVTQTPRYLIKTRGQQVTLSCSPISGHRSVSWYQQTPGQGLQFLFEYFSETQRNKGNFPGRFSGRQFSNSRSEMNVSTLELGDSALYLCASSLGGSGANVLTFGAGSRLTVL.